The sequence of this TCR beta chain was determined in a study of PD-1 blockade in classical Hodgkin lymphoma. Libraries were prepared by immunoSEQ multiplex PCR; TCRdb keeps only in-frame clonotypes and omits some of them. The sample consists of some 84,000 clones, about nine tenths of them appearing once. This CDR3 has 12 residues. CDR1 and CDR2 (germline): SNHLY, FYNNEI. Deletions cut 3 bases from V and 8 bases from J, with 7 bases between. Every patient was affected by relapse after autologous stem cell transplantation, while exposure to brentuximab vedotin was not uniform. The genes are TRBV2 and TRBJ1-4, with D unclear. This TCR was sampled from a human donor with classical Hodgkin lymphoma. Sequencing used peripheral blood mononuclear cells (PBMCs), obtained before the second cycle of nivolumab. CDR3 DNA sequence: TGTGCCAGCAGTGAGGGTAGGGAAAAACTGTTTTTT. Its protein product is CASSEGREKLFF.